This TCR beta chain was identified in a study of cytomegalovirus exposure and HLA in healthy donors. Study-wide points: Some V segments, including TRBV6-2 and TRBV6-3, were excluded as indistinguishable. Donor immune exposure was known only as CMV serostatus.

Germline loops: CDR1 GTSNPN, CDR2 SVGIG (reference sequence). Deletions cut 6 bases from V and 5 bases from J, with 10 bases between. The CDR3 contains 11 residues. PCR amplification relied on 60 Vbeta primers (plus 13 Jbeta primers). Here immunoSEQ multiplex PCR was the method, and the copy in TCRdb shows in-frame clones only, minus some. The sample shows about 190,000 clones, approximately 85% of them seen only once. A word on this clone: What it binds is unknown.

Sequencing was done on a sample of PBMCs. The source of this sequence is a woman between 18 and 29 years old in good health and CMV-seronegative. The chain recombines TRBV30 with TRBJ1-2, with a tentative D call TRBD1 (5 bases). The CDR3 loop is CACRQTYGYTF. The CDR3 DNA follows: TGTGCCTGCAGACAGACTTATGGCTACACCTTC. Variable domain in full (rest from reference TRBV30 and TRBJ1-2): SQTIHQWPATLVQPVGSPLSLECTVEGTSNPNLYWYRQAAGRGLQLLFYSVGIGQISSEVPQNLSASRPQDRQFILSSKKLLLSDSGFYLCACRQTYGYTFGSGTRLTVV.